Below, 15 T cell receptor beta chains from the same sample are listed, as sequenced in a study of glioma-infiltrating T cells. Using RNA template, CDR3s of TCR alpha and beta were amplified with iRepertoire arm-PCR. TCRdb reprocessed the multiplex PCR reads via MiXCR and lists one record per CDR3 protein. The sample includes around 350,000 distinct CDR3 sequences, 41% seen only once; the top ten take around 11%. The sample consisted of glioma tissue, nonneoplastic brain tissue, or PBMCs (not recorded which). These receptors originate from a human donor with low-grade glioma or glioblastoma, undergoing nonglioma brain surgery, or in good health (not recorded which).

The chain links TRBV7-9 to TRBJ1-2; D is undetermined. Per the germline V gene, CDR1 is SEHNR and CDR2 is FQNEAQ (reference sequence). CDR3 size: 14 residues. The germline V and J ends were trimmed by 5 bases and 4 bases, with 14 bases remaining between them. CDR3 amino acids: CASSRNEGGYGYTF. CDR3 nucleotides: TGTGCCAGCAGCCGAAACGAGGGTGGCTATGGCTACACCTTC.

Points on this clonotype: A much larger clone sits a single nucleotide away, making a read error possible. The chain has TRBV25-1 and TRBJ1-1; 7 bases agree with TRBD1. This CDR3 region has 16 residues. Germline assignment: CDR1 MGHDK and CDR2 SYGVNS. Trimming removed 4 bases from V and 2 bases from J; junction bases left unmatched: 10. In nucleotides, the CDR3 is TGTGCCAGCAGTGTACTGATAACAGGGGAAAACACTGAAGCTTTCTTT. Translated: CASSVLITGENTEAFF.

The sample holds many counts of this clonotype. This chain connects TRBV28 to TRBJ2-7; the D is unclear. Per germline, CDR1 MDHEN and CDR2 SYDVKM. The CDR3 length is 12 residues. The germline V and J ends were trimmed by 3 bases and 2 bases, with 5 bases remaining between them. The CDR3 sequence: CASSFVAYEQYF. As DNA, the CDR3 is TGTGCCAGCAGTTTCGTAGCCTACGAGCAGTACTTC.

The J gene is TRBJ2-1, the V gene TRBV27; the D gene is possibly TRBD2 (6 bases). There are 20 residues in the CDR3. Looked up from germline, CDR1 is MNHEY and CDR2 is SMNVEV (reference sequence). Trimming removed 6 bases from V and 4 bases from J, with 31 bases in between. CDR3 region: CASSRRGAGISALGYNEQFF. In DNA, the CDR3 is TGTGCCAGCAGCCGCCGAGGTGCGGGAATTTCGGCACTTGGGTACAATGAGCAGTTCTTC.

A word on this clonotype: This could be a read error, since a much larger clone is one nucleotide away. The chain joins TRBV6-2 or TRBV6-3 to TRBJ2-7, with D perhaps matching TRBD1 or TRBD2 (5 bases each). The V gene's germline CDR1 is MNHEY and CDR2 SVGEGT. The CDR3 loop spans 12 amino acids. The CDR3 bases are TGTGTCAGCAGTCAGGGACCCTACGAGCAGTACTTC. Encoded protein: CVSSQGPYEQYF.

This clonotype has at least ten counts. The chain is built from TRBV6-1 and TRBJ2-1, with TRBD2 identical over 9 bases. This CDR3 spans 14 amino acids. V was pared by 5 bases and J by 6 bases, with 5 bases of the junction left unmatched. Germline CDR1 is MNHNS and CDR2 is SASEGT. CDR3 amino acids: CASSNSGSGNEQFF. In DNA, the CDR3 is TGTGCCAGCAGTAATAGCGGGAGTGGCAATGAGCAGTTCTTC.

On this clonotype itself: A much larger clone lies a single base off, so this may be a read error. V is TRBV6-8 and J is TRBJ2-1; D perhaps matches TRBD1 (5 bases). The V end was cut by 8 bases, the J end by 8 bases, with 10 bases between. This CDR3 has 11 residues. CDR1 is MNHGY, CDR2 SAAAGT, per germline. This CDR3 reads CASGQVDEQFF. Here the CDR3 DNA reads TGTGCCAGCGGACAAGTGGATGAGCAGTTCTTC.

About this clonotype: A much larger clone differs from this one at a single base, so this may be a read error. The rearrangement joins TRBV5-4 to TRBJ2-3; TRBD2 matches 7 bases. The CDR3 is 15 amino acids. Per the germline V gene, CDR1 is SGHNT and CDR2 is YYREEE (reference sequence). This chain's CDR3 is CASSPQAGDTDKQYF. The DNA for the CDR3 is TGTGCCAGCAGCCCCCAGGCGGGAGACACAGATAAGCAGTATTTT.

The genes are TRBV12-3 or TRBV12-4 and TRBJ2-7; TRBD1 aligns across 8 bases. J lost 0 bases, V lost 4 bases, and 8 bases had no gene match. The CDR3 runs 16 residues. CDR3 protein: CASSSGGEPSSYEQYF. The CDR3 DNA reads TGTGCCAGCAGTTCAGGGGGCGAACCGAGCTCCTACGAGCAGTACTTC.

The rearrangement uses TRBV9 and TRBJ1-2; D is unclear. This CDR3 has 13 amino acids. Germline assignment: CDR1 SGDLS and CDR2 YYNGEE. Trimming stripped 0 bases from V and 9 bases from J, with 12 bases between. The CDR3 DNA sequence: TGTGCCAGCAGCGTAGATGTCAGTAGAAGCTACACCTTC. Translating gives CASSVDVSRSYTF.

This clonotype was seen a single time. The V call is TRBV4-3, the J call TRBJ2-1, with 10 bases aligning to TRBD2. Unmatched junction bases numbered 2, after V lost 2 bases and J lost 4 bases. The CDR3 contains 15 residues. Germline V CDR1 and CDR2: LGHNA, YSLEER. CDR3 region: CASSQTSGEYNEQFF. CDR3 bases: TGCGCCAGCAGCCAAACTAGCGGGGAATACAATGAGCAGTTCTTC.

The chain links TRBV18 to TRBJ2-1, with D tentatively TRBD2 (6 bases). CDR3 length: 15 residues. Germline V gene data show CDR1 as KGHSH and CDR2 as LQKENI. Trimming took 5 bases from V and 3 from J, leaving 14 bases between them. The DNA of the CDR3 is TGTGCCAGCTCAGGCGCGGGGAGTTACTACAATGAGCAGTTCTTC. Amino acid sequence: CASSGAGSYYNEQFF. Combining the CDR3 with reference TRBV18 and TRBJ2-1 gives the whole variable domain NAGVMQNPRHLVRRRGQEARLRCSPMKGHSHVYWYRQLPEEGLKFMVYLQKENIIDESGMPKERFSAEFPKEGPSILRIQQVVRGDSAAYFCASSGAGSYYNEQFFGPGTRLTVL.

The count of this clonotype is one. This sequence may be a read error, since a much larger clone differs from it by one base. The chain uses TRBV6-9 and TRBJ2-2, with D possibly being TRBD1 or TRBD2 (5 bases each). The CDR3 runs to 16 residues. Trimming pared 3 bases from V and 2 bases from J, leaving 13 bases between. The germline V gene encodes CDR1 MNHGY and CDR2 SVAAGI. The CDR3 nucleotides read TGTGCCAGCAGTTACGGGGACGGGTCCAACACCGGGGAGCTGTTTTTT. Protein: CASSYGDGSNTGELFF.

With regard to this clonotype: A single base separates this from a much larger clone, so it may be a read error. The chain carries TRBV6-1 and TRBJ1-5; D remains ambiguous. In germline, CDR1 is MNHNS, CDR2 SASEGT. V lost 7 bases to trimming and J lost 0 bases, with 10 bases between them. The CDR3 length is 14 residues. CDR3: CASTEWYSNQPQHF. Written as DNA, the CDR3 is TGTGCCAGCACCGAGTGGTATAGCAATCAGCCCCAGCATTTT.

This clonotype has just a few counts. This chain uses TRBV28 with TRBJ1-1; TRBD1 agrees at 11 bases. Germline V gene data show CDR1 as MDHEN and CDR2 as SYDVKM. The ends lost 5 bases at V and 0 bases at J; junction bases unmatched: 5. The CDR3 spans 16 residues. The CDR3, as DNA: TGTGCCAGCAGTAAGGGACAGGGGGTAATGAACACTGAAGCTTTCTTT. Translation gives CASSKGQGVMNTEAFF. Complete variable domain (other parts from reference TRBV28 and TRBJ1-1): DVKVTQSSRYLVKRTGEKVFLECVQDMDHENMFWYRQDPGLGLRLIYFSYDVKMKEKGDIPEGYSVSREKKERFSLILESASTNQTSMYLCASSKGQGVMNTEAFFGQGTRLTVV.